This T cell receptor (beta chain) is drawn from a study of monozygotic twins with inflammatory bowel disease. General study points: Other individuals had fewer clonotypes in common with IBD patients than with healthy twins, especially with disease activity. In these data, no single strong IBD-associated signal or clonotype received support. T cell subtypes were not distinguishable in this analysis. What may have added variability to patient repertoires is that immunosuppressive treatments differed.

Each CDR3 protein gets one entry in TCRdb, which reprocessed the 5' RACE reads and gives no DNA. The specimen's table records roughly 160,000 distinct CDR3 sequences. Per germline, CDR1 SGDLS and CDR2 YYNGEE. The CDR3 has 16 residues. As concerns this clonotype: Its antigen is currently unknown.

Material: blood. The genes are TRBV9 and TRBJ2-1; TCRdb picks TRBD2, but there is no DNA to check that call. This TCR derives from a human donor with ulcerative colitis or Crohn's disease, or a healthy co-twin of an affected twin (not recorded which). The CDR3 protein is CASSVGAGFADNEQFF.